This T cell receptor beta chain was recorded in a study of human T cells and chemical hapten exposure. Study-level background: In the sensitization step, 2% DPC was placed on roughly 2 cm by roughly 2 cm of upper inner arm skin. Patients' scalps got diphenylcyclopropenone weekly throughout the approximately 24-week study.

Overall study findings and caveats: PT1 expanded TCR numbers tracked positively with patch test score.

MiXCR, run by TCRdb on the RACE reads, gives a single entry per CDR3 protein. The repertoire holds hundreds of thousands of distinct CDR3 sequences, roughly 6% seen once, with 4.5% to 6% in the top ten. From germline, CDR1 is MNHEY and CDR2 SVGAGI. This CDR3 contains 11 residues. V lost 5 bases to trimming and J lost 6 bases, with 4 bases between them. The time point here: patch test 2, 6 weeks after DPC sensitization. Regarding treatment: therapeutic diphenylcyclopropenone sensitization with weekly scalp DPC. From whole blood left unfractionated, total RNA was extracted. Regarding this clonotype: Its antigen is unidentified. Possible read error: a much larger clone is one base away.

The V call is TRBV6-5, the J call TRBJ1-4, with no clear D. Sequences were derived from whole blood, sampled in connection with sensitization to the hapten diphenylcyclopropenone (DPC). This TCR was sampled from a woman in her late teens or twenties with alopecia areata. Some clones in this sample may be carry-over from other donors' samples. The CDR3: CASSRDEKLFF. The CDR3 DNA follows: TGTGCCAGCAGTAGGGATGAAAAACTGTTTTTT.